This TCR beta chain was sequenced in a study of CD8+ T cells in alopecia areata. In each case, RNA was isolated and then reverse transcribed into cDNA as the sequencing template. Generated by immunoSEQ multiplex PCR, the TCRdb table keeps only in-frame clones and is missing some. There are 100,000 to 150,000 clones in the sample; roughly 55% occur only once, and around 5.4% lies in the top ten. The treatment: oral pan-JAK inhibitor, 5-10 mg twice daily. This CDR3 contains 14 residues. CDR1 and CDR2 from the germline V gene are LGHNA and YNFKEQ. V lost 0 bases to trimming and J lost 6 bases, with 9 bases between them. This clone has just a few counts.

Sequencing was performed on CD4+ T cells sorted from blood, taken at week 4, from a patient treated with tofacitinib. This receptor was taken from a human donor with alopecia areata. The V and J genes are TRBV4-2 and TRBJ2-1; possible D gene TRBD1, 5 bases. The chain's CDR3 is CASSQDLGVNEQFF. The CDR3, as DNA: TGTGCCAGCAGCCAAGATTTAGGGGTCAATGAGCAGTTCTTC.